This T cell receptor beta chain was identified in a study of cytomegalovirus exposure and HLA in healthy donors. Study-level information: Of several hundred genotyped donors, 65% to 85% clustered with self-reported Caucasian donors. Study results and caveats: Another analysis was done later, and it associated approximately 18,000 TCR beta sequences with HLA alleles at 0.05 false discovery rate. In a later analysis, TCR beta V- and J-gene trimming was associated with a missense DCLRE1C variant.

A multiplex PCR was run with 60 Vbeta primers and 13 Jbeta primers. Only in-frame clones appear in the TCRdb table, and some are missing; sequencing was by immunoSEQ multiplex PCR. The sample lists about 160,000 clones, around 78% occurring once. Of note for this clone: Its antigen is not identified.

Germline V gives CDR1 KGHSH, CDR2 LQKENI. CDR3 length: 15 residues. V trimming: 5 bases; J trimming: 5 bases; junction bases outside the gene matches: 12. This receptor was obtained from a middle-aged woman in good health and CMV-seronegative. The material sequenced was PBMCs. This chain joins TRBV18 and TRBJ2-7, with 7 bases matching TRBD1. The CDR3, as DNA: TGTGCCAGCTCAACCAGACAGGGAGAGCTCAACGAGCAGTACTTC. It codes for CASSTRQGELNEQYF.